The T cell receptor (beta chain) described here comes from a study of T cells after yellow fever vaccination. TCRdb reprocessed the 5' RACE reads via MiXCR and lists one record per CDR3 protein. Of about 550,000 distinct CDR3 sequences listed, about 19% are singletons. This clonotype occurred a few times. From germline, CDR1 is DFQATT and CDR2 SNEGSKA (reference sequence). Trimming left V 0 bases short and J 0 bases short, with 12 bases between. This CDR3 contains 15 residues. The sequencing used PBMCs, collected 15 days after the yellow fever booster vaccination. The sequence came from a man in his thirties or forties who received the YFV17D yellow fever vaccine. This chain joins TRBV20-1 and TRBJ2-7; unclear D gene. Here the CDR3 DNA reads TGCAGTGCTAGAGATTCCCGGCGGAGCTCCTACGAGCAGTACTTC. Translation: CSARDSRRSSYEQYF.